This T cell receptor (beta chain) was recorded in a study of blood T cell repertoires in COVID-19. J gave up 7 bases and V 3 bases, and 1 base lay outside the gene matches. Germline V gene sequence: CDR1 SGHRS, CDR2 YFSETQ. The CDR3 length is 13 residues. Categorization into cohorts depended on clinical history that participants reported. The data were produced by immunoSEQ multiplex PCR, yet TCRdb's version contains in-frame clones alone and is incomplete. The table shows 140,000 to 150,000 clones, with approximately 87% occurring only once. Sequencing used PBMCs or T cells enriched from blood (not recorded which). The chain joins TRBV5-1 to TRBJ1-5, with 10 nucleotides matching TRBD1. The sequence derives from a man aged 55 to 70 who had recovered from COVID-19. CDR3 nucleotide sequence: TGCGCCAGCAGCTGGGACAGGGGACAGCCCCAGCATTTT. Translated: CASSWDRGQPQHF. Full variable domain (missing parts from reference TRBV5-1 and TRBJ1-5): KAGVTQTPRYLIKTRGQQVTLSCSPISGHRSVSWYQQTPGQGLQFLFEYFSETQRNKGNFPGRFSGRQFSNSRSEMNVSTLELGDSALYLCASSWDRGQPQHFGDGTRLSIL.